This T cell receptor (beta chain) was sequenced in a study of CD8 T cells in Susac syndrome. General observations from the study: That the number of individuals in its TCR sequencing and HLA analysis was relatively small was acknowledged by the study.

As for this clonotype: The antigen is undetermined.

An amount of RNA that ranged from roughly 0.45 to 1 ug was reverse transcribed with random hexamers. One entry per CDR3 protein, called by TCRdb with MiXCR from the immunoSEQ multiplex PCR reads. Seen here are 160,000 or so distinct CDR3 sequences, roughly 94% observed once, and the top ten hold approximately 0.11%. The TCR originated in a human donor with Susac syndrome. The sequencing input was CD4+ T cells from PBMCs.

The CDR3 sequence: CASSQLPSGGGTDTQYF. As DNA, the CDR3 is TGCGCCAGCAGCCAACTCCCTAGCGGGGGTGGCACAGATACGCAGTATTTT. This chain links TRBV4-1 with TRBJ2-3; 10 nucleotides line up with TRBD2. Per germline, CDR1 MGHRA and CDR2 YSYEKL. The CDR3 spans 17 residues. J lost 1 base, V lost 2 bases, and 6 bases had no gene match.